This T cell receptor beta chain was sequenced during a study of human T cells and chemical hapten exposure. Overall study: Per-sample TCR yield variation was attributed mainly to small pooled library volume differences.

The time point was: patch test 3, about 24 weeks after DPC sensitization. Treatment of the sample: therapeutic diphenylcyclopropenone sensitization with weekly scalp DPC. The CDR3 is 12 amino acids. Germline CDR1 reads SEHNR; CDR2 reads FQNEAQ (reference sequence). V was clipped by 3 bases and J by 8 bases, with 8 bases between them. This clonotype has a count of ten or more. TCRdb processed the RACE reads anew with MiXCR; each CDR3 protein has one entry. The table has about 76,000 distinct CDR3 sequences, 10% to 15% seen once. The genes are TRBV7-9 and TRBJ2-1, with D perhaps assigned TRBD1 or TRBD2 (5 bases each). The input for sequencing was whole blood, taken in connection with sensitization to the hapten diphenylcyclopropenone (DPC). This receptor was identified in a woman in her forties or fifties with alopecia areata. Some clones in this sample may be carry-over from other donors' samples. DNA for the CDR3: TGTGCCAGCAGCTTCGTGGGGGATGAGCAGTTCTTC. Residues: CASSFVGDEQFF. Complete variable domain (other parts from reference TRBV7-9 and TRBJ2-1): DTGVSQNPRHKITKRGQNVTFRCDPISEHNRLYWYRQTLGQGPEFLTYFQNEAQLEKSRLLSDRFSAERPKGSFSTLEIQRTEQGDSAMYLCASSFVGDEQFFGPGTRLTVL.